This note documents a single TCR beta chain sequence. Germline assignment: CDR1 SEHNR and CDR2 FQNEAQ (reference sequence). V dropped 5 bases and J dropped 2 bases, with 8 bases sitting between them. CDR3 length: 13 residues. These data come from a study of blood T cell repertoires in COVID-19. Generated by immunoSEQ multiplex PCR, the TCRdb table keeps only in-frame clones and is missing some. The table has 150,000 to 200,000 clones, approximately 85% seen once. The V gene is TRBV7-9, the J gene TRBJ2-3; D is perhaps TRBD1 (5 bases). Sequenced input: peripheral blood. This clonotype originated in a man aged 40-49 years who had recovered from COVID-19. CDR3 residues: CASSADTTDTQYF. DNA for the CDR3: TGTGCCAGCAGCGCGGACACCACAGATACGCAGTATTTT. The full variable domain, rest sourced from reference TRBV7-9 and TRBJ2-3, is DTGVSQNPRHKITKRGQNVTFRCDPISEHNRLYWYRQTLGQGPEFLTYFQNEAQLEKSRLLSDRFSAERPKGSFSTLEIQRTEQGDSAMYLCASSADTTDTQYFGPGTRLTVL.